The clone carrying this T cell receptor (beta chain) was seen a handful of times. These data are taken from a study of regulatory T cells in long-lasting Graves disease. On the study more broadly: Antithyroid drugs had been taken by newly diagnosed Graves' patients for under 3 months.

CDR3 regions were amplified by Arm-PCR using iRepertoire HTBI primers to build TCR beta libraries. TCRdb recomputed calls from the multiplex PCR reads with MiXCR, one row per CDR3 protein. The sample has about 400,000 distinct CDR3 sequences, 15% seen once. With V trimmed by 5 bases and J by 5 bases, 14 bases remained unmatched. In germline, CDR1 is SEHNR, CDR2 FQNEAQ (reference sequence). This CDR3 contains 16 residues. Stated time point: newly diagnosed GD, antithyroid drugs for less than 3 months. Scientists built the TCR library using RNA that was extracted from PBMCs. A further study also used this sample, focusing on T cells in Graves' hyperthyroidism and ophthalmopathy.

This sample comprised peripheral blood mononuclear cells (PBMCs), obtained at new diagnosis, from a patient treated with antithyroid drugs. This chain uses TRBV7-9 with TRBJ2-5; TRBD2 matches at 7 bases. The sequence came from a woman aged 40 to 50 with Graves disease. The CDR3 region has the DNA TGTGCCAGCAGCCGTGGGACTACCCCAGCATTGGAGACCCAGTACTTC. It translates to CASSRGTTPALETQYF.